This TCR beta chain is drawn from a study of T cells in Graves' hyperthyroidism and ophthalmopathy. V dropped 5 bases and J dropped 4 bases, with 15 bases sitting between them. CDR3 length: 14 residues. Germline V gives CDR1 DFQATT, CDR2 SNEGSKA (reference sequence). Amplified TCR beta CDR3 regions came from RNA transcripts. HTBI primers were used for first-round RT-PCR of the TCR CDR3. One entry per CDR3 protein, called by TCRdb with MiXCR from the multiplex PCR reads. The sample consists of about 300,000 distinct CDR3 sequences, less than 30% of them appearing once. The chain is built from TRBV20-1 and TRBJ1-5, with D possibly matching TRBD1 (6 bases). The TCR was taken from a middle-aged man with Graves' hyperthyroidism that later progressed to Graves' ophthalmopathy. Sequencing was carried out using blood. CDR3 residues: CSAHRNRENQPQHF. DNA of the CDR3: TGCAGTGCTCACAGGAACAGGGAAAATCAGCCCCAGCATTTT.